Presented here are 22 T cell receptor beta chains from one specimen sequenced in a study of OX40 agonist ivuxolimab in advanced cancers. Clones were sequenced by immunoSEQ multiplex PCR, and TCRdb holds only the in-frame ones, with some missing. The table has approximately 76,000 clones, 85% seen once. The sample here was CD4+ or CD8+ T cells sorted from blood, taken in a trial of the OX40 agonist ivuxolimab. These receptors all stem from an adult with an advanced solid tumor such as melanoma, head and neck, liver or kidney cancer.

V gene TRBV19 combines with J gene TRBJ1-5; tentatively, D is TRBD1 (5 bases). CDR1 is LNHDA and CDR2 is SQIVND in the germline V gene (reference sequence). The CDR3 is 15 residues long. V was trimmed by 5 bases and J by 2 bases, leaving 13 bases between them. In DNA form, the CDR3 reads TGTGCCAGTAGTCCAGGGCCGGGGGGCAATCAGCCCCAGCATTTT. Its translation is CASSPGPGGNQPQHF.

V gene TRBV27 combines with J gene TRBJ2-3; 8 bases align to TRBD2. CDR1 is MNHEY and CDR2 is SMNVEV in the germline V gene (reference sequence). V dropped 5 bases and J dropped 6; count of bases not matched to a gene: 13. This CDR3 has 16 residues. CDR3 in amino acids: CASSPIAGPIPDTQYF. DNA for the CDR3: TGTGCCAGCAGTCCTATAGCGGGGCCCATTCCGGATACGCAGTATTTT.

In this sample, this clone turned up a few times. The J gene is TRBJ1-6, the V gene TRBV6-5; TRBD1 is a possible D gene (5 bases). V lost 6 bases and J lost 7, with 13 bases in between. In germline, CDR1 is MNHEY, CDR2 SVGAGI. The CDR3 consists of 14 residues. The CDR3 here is CASSIDRRNSPLHF. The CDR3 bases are TGTGCCAGCAGCATCGACAGAAGAAATTCACCCCTCCACTTT.

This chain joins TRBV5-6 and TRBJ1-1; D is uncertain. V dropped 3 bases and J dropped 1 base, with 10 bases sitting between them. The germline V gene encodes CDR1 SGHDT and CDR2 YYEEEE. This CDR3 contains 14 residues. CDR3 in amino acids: CASSSPPGNTEAFF. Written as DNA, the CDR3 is TGTGCCAGCAGCTCCCCTCCCGGGAACACTGAAGCTTTCTTT. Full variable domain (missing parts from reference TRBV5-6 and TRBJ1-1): DAGVTQSPTHLIKTRGQQVTLRCSPKSGHDTVSWYQQALGQGPQFIFQYYEEEERQRGNFPDRFSGHQFPNYSSELNVNALLLGDSALYLCASSSPPGNTEAFFGQGTRLTVV.

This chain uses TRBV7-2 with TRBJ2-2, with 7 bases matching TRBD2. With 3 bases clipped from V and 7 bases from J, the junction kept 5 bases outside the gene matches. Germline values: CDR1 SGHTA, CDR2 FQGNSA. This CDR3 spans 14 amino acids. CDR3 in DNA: TGTGCCAGCAGCTTTCGGGGGAGGGACGGGGAGCTGTTTTTT. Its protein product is CASSFRGRDGELFF. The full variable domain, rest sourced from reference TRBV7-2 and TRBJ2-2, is GAGVSQSPSNKVTEKGKDVELRCDPISGHTALYWYRQSLGQGLEFLIYFQGNSAPDKSGLPSDRFSAERTGGSVSTLTIQRTQQEDSAVYLCASSFRGRDGELFFGEGSRLTVL.

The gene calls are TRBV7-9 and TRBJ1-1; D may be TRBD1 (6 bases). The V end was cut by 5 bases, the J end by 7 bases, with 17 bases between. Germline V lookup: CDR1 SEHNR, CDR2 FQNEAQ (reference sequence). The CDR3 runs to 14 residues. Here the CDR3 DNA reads TGTGCCAGCAGCCCGATGGGGGCTTCTGATGAAGCTTTCTTT. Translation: CASSPMGASDEAFF.

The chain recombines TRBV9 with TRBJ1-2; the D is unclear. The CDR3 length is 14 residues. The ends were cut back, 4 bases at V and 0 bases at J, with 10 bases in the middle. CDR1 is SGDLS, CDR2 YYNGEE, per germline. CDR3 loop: CASSSLGPNYGYTF. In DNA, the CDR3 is TGTGCCAGCAGCTCGCTTGGCCCTAACTATGGCTACACCTTC.

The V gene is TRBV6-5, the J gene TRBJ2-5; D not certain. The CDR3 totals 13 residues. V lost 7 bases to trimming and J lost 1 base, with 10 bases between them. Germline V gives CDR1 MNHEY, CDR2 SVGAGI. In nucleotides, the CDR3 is TGTGCCAGCACCCCCTTGTCCCAAGAGACCCAGTACTTC. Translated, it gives CASTPLSQETQYF.

The CDR3 nucleotides are TGTGCCAGCAGTGACCAGACCGATCAGCCCCAGCATTTT. Translating gives CASSDQTDQPQHF. This chain joins TRBV6-1 and TRBJ1-5; no clear D gene. CDR3 length equals 13 residues. The V gene lost 3 bases and the J gene lost 5 bases, with 8 bases spanning the gap. Germline lookup yields CDR1 MNHNS and CDR2 SASEGT.

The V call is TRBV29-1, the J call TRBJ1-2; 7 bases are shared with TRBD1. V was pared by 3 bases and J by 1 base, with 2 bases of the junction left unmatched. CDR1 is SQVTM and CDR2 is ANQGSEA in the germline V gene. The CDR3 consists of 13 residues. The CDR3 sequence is CSVEQGVNYGYTF. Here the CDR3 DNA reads TGCAGCGTTGAGCAGGGGGTTAACTATGGCTACACCTTC.

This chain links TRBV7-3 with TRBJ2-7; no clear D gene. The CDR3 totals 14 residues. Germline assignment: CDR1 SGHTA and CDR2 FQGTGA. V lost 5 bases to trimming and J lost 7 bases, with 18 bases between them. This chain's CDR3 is CASSAYLNPYEQYF. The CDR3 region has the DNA TGTGCCAGCAGCGCCTACCTCAACCCGTATGAGCAGTACTTC.

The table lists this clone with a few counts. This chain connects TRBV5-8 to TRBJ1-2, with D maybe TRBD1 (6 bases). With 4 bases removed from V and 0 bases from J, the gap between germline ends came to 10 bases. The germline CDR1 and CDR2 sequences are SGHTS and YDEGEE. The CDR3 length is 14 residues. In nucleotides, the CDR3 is TGTGCCAGCAGCAACAGGGAAACTAACTATGGCTACACCTTC. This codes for CASSNRETNYGYTF.

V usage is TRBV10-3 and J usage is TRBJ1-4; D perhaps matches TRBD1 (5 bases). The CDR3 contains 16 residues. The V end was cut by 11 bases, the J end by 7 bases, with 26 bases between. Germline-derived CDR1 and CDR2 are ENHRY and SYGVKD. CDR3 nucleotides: TGTGCCTCCCGACCCGCCGGGGAGAGGGGAAGTGAAAAACTGTTTTTT. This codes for CASRPAGERGSEKLFF.

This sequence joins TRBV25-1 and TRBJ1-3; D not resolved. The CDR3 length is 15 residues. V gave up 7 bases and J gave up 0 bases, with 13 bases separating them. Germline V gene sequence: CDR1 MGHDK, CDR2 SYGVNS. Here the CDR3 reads CASTDGLTSGNTIYF. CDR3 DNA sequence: TGTGCCAGCACCGATGGGCTGACCTCTGGAAACACCATATATTTT.

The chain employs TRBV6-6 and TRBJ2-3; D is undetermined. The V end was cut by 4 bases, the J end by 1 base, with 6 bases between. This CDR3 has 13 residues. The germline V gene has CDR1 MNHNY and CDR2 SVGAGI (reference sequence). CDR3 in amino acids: CASSWAGTDTQYF. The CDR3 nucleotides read TGTGCCAGCAGTTGGGCGGGCACAGATACGCAGTATTTT.

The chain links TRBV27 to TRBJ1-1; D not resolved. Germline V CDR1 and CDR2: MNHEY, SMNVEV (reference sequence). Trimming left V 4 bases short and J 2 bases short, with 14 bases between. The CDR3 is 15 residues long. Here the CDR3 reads CASSSIRGFNTEAFF. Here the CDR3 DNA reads TGTGCCAGCAGTTCTATCCGAGGGTTTAACACTGAAGCTTTCTTT.

CDR3 region: CASSSTAGTGAVATF. CDR3 DNA: TGTGCCAGCAGCTCAACGGCGGGGACAGGGGCAGTTGCTACCTTC. The chain couples TRBV27 to TRBJ1-2; 10 positions match TRBD1. The CDR3 runs to 15 residues. Germline V CDR1 and CDR2: MNHEY, SMNVEV (reference sequence). V was clipped by 6 bases and J by 14 bases; unmatched bases: 18.

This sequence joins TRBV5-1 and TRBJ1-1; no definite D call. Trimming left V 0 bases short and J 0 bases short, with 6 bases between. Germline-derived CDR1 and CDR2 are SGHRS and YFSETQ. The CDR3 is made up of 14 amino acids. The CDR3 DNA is TGCGCCAGCAGCTTGGGAGGGTTGAACACTGAAGCTTTCTTT. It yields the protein CASSLGGLNTEAFF.

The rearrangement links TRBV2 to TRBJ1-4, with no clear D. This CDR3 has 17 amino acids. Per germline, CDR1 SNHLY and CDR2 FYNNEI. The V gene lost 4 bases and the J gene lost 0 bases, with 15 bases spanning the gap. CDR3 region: CASSVPRSGATNEKLFF. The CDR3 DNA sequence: TGTGCCAGCAGTGTTCCCAGGTCCGGGGCAACTAATGAAAAACTGTTTTTT.

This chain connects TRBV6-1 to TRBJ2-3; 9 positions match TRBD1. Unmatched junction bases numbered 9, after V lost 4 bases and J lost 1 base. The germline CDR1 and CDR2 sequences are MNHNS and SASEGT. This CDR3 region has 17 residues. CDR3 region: CASSARPGQGGTDTQYF. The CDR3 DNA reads TGTGCCAGCAGTGCGCGCCCGGGACAGGGTGGCACAGATACGCAGTATTTT.

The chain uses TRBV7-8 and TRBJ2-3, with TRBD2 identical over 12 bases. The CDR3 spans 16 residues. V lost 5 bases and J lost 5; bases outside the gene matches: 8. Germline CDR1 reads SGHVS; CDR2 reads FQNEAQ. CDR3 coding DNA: TGTGCCAGCAGCGGAGGTCTAGCGGGGGGGCAAGATACGCAGTATTTT. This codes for CASSGGLAGGQDTQYF.

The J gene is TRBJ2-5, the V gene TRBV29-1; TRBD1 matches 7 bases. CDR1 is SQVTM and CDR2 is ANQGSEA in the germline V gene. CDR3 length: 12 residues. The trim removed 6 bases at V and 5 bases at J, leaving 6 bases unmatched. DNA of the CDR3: TGCAGCGTCGCGACAGGGTCGGAGACCCAGTACTTC. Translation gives CSVATGSETQYF.